A selection of T cell receptor beta chains follows, all from one sample in a study of cytotoxic CD8 clonotypes in ibrutinib-treated CLL. Profiling relied on immunoSEQ multiplex PCR, and the TCRdb table lists in-frame clones only, not all of them. The top ten hold around 25% of the sample, which has 50,000 to 70,000 clones, 50% to 60% seen once. The specimen was PBMCs, collected at disease progression, from a patient treated with ibrutinib. The receptors were sampled from a human donor with chronic lymphocytic leukemia. Each CDR3 is given without its conserved first and last residue. The D gene is left open where the match is weak.

V: TRBV28
D: TRBD2
CDR3: ASTAGTSGSYEQY

V: TRBV20-1
D: -
CDR3: SAESYNEQF

V: TRBV5-1
D: -
CDR3: ASSLGENTEAF

V: TRBV11-3
D: -
CDR3: ASSSHLGTQY

V: TRBV6-9
D: TRBD1
CDR3: ASSYWDRGGEQY

V: TRBV6-5
D: -
CDR3: ASSYFGGDEKLF

V: TRBV7-2
D: -
CDR3: ASSVGLSFGSLH

V: TRBV11-1
D: -
CDR3: ASSLGWQGTYEQY

V: TRBV6-7
D: -
CDR3: ATPGDPGVSGANVLT

V: TRBV19
D: TRBD2
CDR3: ASSIEAGLYEQY

V: TRBV18
D: -
CDR3: ASSPAQNTEAF

V: TRBV7-2
D: -
CDR3: ASSPAGFSNTQY

V: TRBV5-6
D: -
CDR3: ASSSAKDRGSTDTQY

V: TRBV15
D: -
CDR3: ATSRDSWGNQPQH

V: TRBV5-1
D: -
CDR3: ASRGRGSYNSPLH

V: TRBV6-4
D: -
CDR3: ASSDQGGNEQF

V: TRBV6-5
D: -
CDR3: ASSYGSRLYGYT

V: TRBV30
D: -
CDR3: AWIKSNTEAF

V: TRBV28
D: -
CDR3: ASSPFGQRLEAF

V: TRBV11-1
D: TRBD1
CDR3: ASSPGDRRTLYGYT

V: TRBV30
D: -
CDR3: AWSGYGGSYNSPLH

V: TRBV7-6
D: -
CDR3: ASSRDRSWSYEQY

V: TRBV6-6
D: -
CDR3: ASSYPSLNEQF

V: TRBV12-5
D: -
CDR3: ASGPTAMGYNEQF

V: TRBV6-6
D: TRBD1
CDR3: ASRGQGIGNTIY

V: TRBV10-3
D: -
CDR3: AISERVDTEAF

V: TRBV4-1
D: -
CDR3: ASSQFWGPRGEETQY

V: TRBV5-1
D: -
CDR3: ASSLADGTSTGNEQF

V: TRBV25-1
D: -
CDR3: ASSVTGGYEQY

V: TRBV18
D: -
CDR3: ASSPTDNYEQY